Presented here are 28 T cell receptor beta chains from one specimen sequenced in a study of CD8 T cells in Susac syndrome. RNA amounts of about 0.5 to 1 ug underwent reverse transcription with random hexamers. TCRdb ran MiXCR on the immunoSEQ multiplex PCR reads and lists one entry per CDR3 protein. The sample holds some 300,000 distinct CDR3 sequences, about 82% seen once. The sequencing sample was made of CD8+ T cells from PBMCs. These TCRs come from a human donor with multiple sclerosis.

This clonotype appeared a single time. The gene calls are TRBV20-1 and TRBJ2-7; 8 bases agree with TRBD2. This CDR3 is built from 15 residues. J gave up 1 base and V 3 bases, and 8 bases lay outside the gene matches. In germline, CDR1 is DFQATT, CDR2 SNEGSKA (reference sequence). The CDR3 spells CSARSGGRPSYEQYF. The CDR3 DNA reads as TGCAGTGCTAGGTCCGGCGGGAGGCCTTCCTACGAGCAGTACTTC.

This chain links TRBV19 with TRBJ1-5; 9 bases line up with TRBD1. V gave up 5 bases and J gave up 0 bases; unmatched junction bases: 5. This CDR3 is built from 16 residues. Germline lookup yields CDR1 LNHDA and CDR2 SQIVND (reference sequence). The CDR3 sequence is CASSSRDRDSNQPQHF. The CDR3 DNA reads as TGTGCCAGTAGTTCTCGGGACAGGGATAGCAATCAGCCCCAGCATTTT.

CDR3 amino acids: CASSVGRDTDTQYF. CDR3 nucleotide sequence: TGCGCCAGCAGTGTGGGAAGGGACACAGATACGCAGTATTTT. The V and J genes are TRBV10-1 and TRBJ2-3, with D unclear. The CDR3 spans 14 residues. The V end lost 4 bases, the J end lost 2 bases, and 10 bases lay between the germline ends. In germline, CDR1 is WNHNN, CDR2 SYGVQD (reference sequence).

A single count supports this clonotype. The CDR3 DNA sequence: TGTGCCAGCAGCCATCCAGGGGGGGATGAGCAGTTCTTC. It yields the protein CASSHPGGDEQFF. This chain connects TRBV14 to TRBJ2-1; tentatively, D is TRBD1 or TRBD2 (7 bases each). The CDR3 has 13 amino acids. The V end was cut by 3 bases, the J end by 8 bases, with 11 bases between. In germline, CDR1 is SGHDN, CDR2 FVKESK.

The chain joins TRBV28 to TRBJ2-1; perhaps TRBD2 as D (6 bases). This CDR3 is built from 15 residues. CDR1 MDHEN and CDR2 SYDVKM come from the germline V gene. V lost 5 bases to trimming and J lost 4 bases, with 15 bases between them. The CDR3 bases are TGTGCCAGCAGTCCCCGGCGGGACGTTTACAATGAGCAGTTCTTC. Amino acid sequence: CASSPRRDVYNEQFF. The full variable domain, completed using reference TRBV28 and TRBJ2-1, is DVKVTQSSRYLVKRTGEKVFLECVQDMDHENMFWYRQDPGLGLRLIYFSYDVKMKEKGDIPEGYSVSREKKERFSLILESASTNQTSMYLCASSPRRDVYNEQFFGPGTRLTVL.

This chain uses TRBV5-5 with TRBJ1-3; TRBD1 is a possible D gene (6 bases). Germline V gene data show CDR1 as SGHKS and CDR2 as YYEKEE (reference sequence). The CDR3 covers 17 residues. Trimming shortened V by 3 bases and J by 3 bases, and 19 bases separated the two germline ends. This CDR3 is CASSSRILYRDGNTIYF. CDR3 nucleotides: TGTGCCAGCAGCTCCCGGATATTGTACAGGGATGGAAACACCATATATTTT.

The chain uses TRBV9 and TRBJ1-1; the D is unclear. The CDR3 consists of 14 residues. The V gene lost 6 bases and the J gene lost 3 bases, with 15 bases spanning the gap. Germline lookup yields CDR1 SGDLS and CDR2 YYNGEE. CDR3 loop: CASTEGRRDTEAFF. For the CDR3, the DNA is TGTGCCAGCACTGAAGGGCGTCGCGACACTGAAGCTTTCTTT.

This sequence joins TRBV5-1 and TRBJ1-2; D perhaps matches TRBD1 (5 bases). Between the trimmed V and J ends, which lost 4 bases and 7 bases, there was a span of 17 bases. The CDR3 contains 14 residues. CDR1 and CDR2 (germline): SGHRS, YFSETQ. CDR3 nucleotides: TGCGCCAGCAGCCTTTTTGGGGGGAATTGTGGCTACACCTTC. Translating it yields CASSLFGGNCGYTF.

V usage is TRBV13 and J usage is TRBJ2-7; 11 nucleotides line up with TRBD2. With 5 bases clipped from V and 2 bases from J, the junction kept 8 bases outside the gene matches. The V gene's germline CDR1 is PRHDT and CDR2 FYEKMQ (reference sequence). The CDR3 contains 16 residues. CDR3 nucleotide sequence: TGTGCCAGCAGCGCCGGACTAGCGGGTACAACCTACGAGCAGTACTTC. Amino acids: CASSAGLAGTTYEQYF.

This chain joins TRBV15 and TRBJ2-7, with D perhaps matching TRBD2 (6 bases). V lost 0 bases and J 3 bases, leaving 24 bases between the germline ends. The V gene's germline CDR1 is LNHNV and CDR2 YYDKDF (reference sequence). The CDR3 runs 19 residues. DNA for the CDR3: TGTGCCACCAGCAGAGATCGGTGGACGACAACGGGGGATCGCTACGAGCAGTACTTC. Translating it yields CATSRDRWTTTGDRYEQYF.

This chain joins TRBV4-3 and TRBJ2-3; 7 nucleotides align to TRBD2. The germline gives CDR1 LGHNA, CDR2 YSLEER. CDR3 size: 17 residues. With V trimmed by 0 bases and J by 2 bases, 8 bases remained unmatched. The CDR3 DNA follows: TGCGCCAGCAGCCAAGATATACCAGCGGGAAACACAGATACGCAGTATTTT. This encodes CASSQDIPAGNTDTQYF.

This chain links TRBV29-1 with TRBJ2-4; no firm D call. Germline loops: CDR1 SQVTM, CDR2 ANQGSEA. The CDR3 consists of 13 residues. V lost 4 bases, J lost 5 bases, and 12 bases lay in between. CDR3 coding DNA: TGCAGCGTTGTTAGTGGTTCTGAAAACATTCAGTACTTC. It encodes CSVVSGSENIQYF.

This clonotype was counted a single time. The chain combines TRBV7-9 with TRBJ1-1; 7 nucleotides agree with TRBD1. Germline loops: CDR1 SEHNR, CDR2 FQNEAQ (reference sequence). The V segment lost 2 bases and the J segment 7 bases; nucleotides outside the gene matches: 4. The CDR3 length is 13 residues. The CDR3 DNA reads as TGTGCCAGCAGCTTATCAACAGGGGTTGAAGCTTTCTTT. Translating gives CASSLSTGVEAFF.

The gene calls are TRBV20-1 and TRBJ2-1, with D possibly being TRBD2 (5 bases). The CDR3 sequence is 15 residues long. Germline V gene data show CDR1 as DFQATT and CDR2 as SNEGSKA (reference sequence). V gave up 6 bases and J gave up 0 bases, with 15 bases separating them. CDR3 sequence: CSAPGLASSYNEQFF. DNA for the CDR3: TGCAGTGCGCCCGGACTGGCGAGCTCCTACAATGAGCAGTTCTTC.

The chain combines TRBV2 with TRBJ2-7, with 8 nucleotides matching TRBD2. CDR3 length: 16 residues. Looked up from germline, CDR1 is SNHLY and CDR2 is FYNNEI. Losses at the gene ends were 3 bases for V and 2 bases for J; bases not matched to a gene: 9. The CDR3 region is CASSDPSGGATYEQYF. DNA for the CDR3: TGTGCCAGCAGTGACCCCTCCGGGGGGGCCACCTACGAGCAGTACTTC.

This chain connects TRBV4-2 to TRBJ1-5; D ambiguous. CDR1 is LGHNA, CDR2 YNFKEQ, per germline. Trimming cost V 1 base and J 3 bases, with 10 bases left between them. This CDR3 has 15 amino acids. DNA for the CDR3: TGTGCCAGCAGCCAAGTGGCCGAACTCAATCAGCCCCAGCATTTT. It is translated as CASSQVAELNQPQHF.

This sequence joins TRBV12-3 or TRBV12-4 and TRBJ1-5; D is unclear. V was cut by 3 bases and J by 4 bases, with 10 bases left in between. The CDR3 is 14 residues long. The CDR3 sequence is CASSFEHKNQPQHF. The CDR3 bases are TGTGCCAGCAGTTTTGAACATAAAAATCAGCCCCAGCATTTT.

The chain is built from TRBV2 and TRBJ1-5; D remains ambiguous. CDR3 size: 12 residues. The V end was cut by 7 bases, the J end by 2 bases, with 6 bases between. CDR1 and CDR2 from the germline V gene are SNHLY and FYNNEI. For the CDR3, the DNA is TGTGCCAGCAAAGTGGGCAATCAGCCCCAGCATTTT. Translated, it gives CASKVGNQPQHF.

The chain combines TRBV28 with TRBJ2-5; possibly TRBD1 for D (6 bases). CDR1 is MDHEN and CDR2 is SYDVKM in the germline V gene. This CDR3 region has 14 residues. The V gene lost 6 bases and the J gene lost 3 bases, with 14 bases spanning the gap. CDR3 amino acids: CASSLQGYKETQYF. CDR3 coding DNA: TGTGCCAGCAGCCTACAGGGTTATAAAGAGACCCAGTACTTC.

This clonotype was detected only once. The V call is TRBV7-9, the J call TRBJ1-1, with unresolved D. The germline V gene encodes CDR1 SEHNR and CDR2 FQNEAQ (reference sequence). The ends were cut back, 6 bases at V and 8 bases at J, with 10 bases in the middle. The CDR3 totals 11 residues. The CDR3 reads CASSPQGEAFF. CDR3 bases: TGTGCCAGCAGTCCTCAAGGGGAAGCTTTCTTT. The full variable domain, completed using reference TRBV7-9 and TRBJ1-1, is DTGVSQNPRHKITKRGQNVTFRCDPISEHNRLYWYRQTLGQGPEFLTYFQNEAQLEKSRLLSDRFSAERPKGSFSTLEIQRTEQGDSAMYLCASSPQGEAFFGQGTRLTVV.

This chain uses TRBV7-9 with TRBJ2-2, with D perhaps being TRBD1 or TRBD2 (5 bases each). Germline CDR1 is SEHNR and CDR2 is FQNEAQ (reference sequence). Trimming left V 4 bases short and J 3 bases short, with 18 bases between. The CDR3 sequence is 17 residues long. CDR3 nucleotides: TGTGCCAGCAGCTCCGTTAGGCCGGGGCTTGACACCGGGGAGCTGTTTTTT. The encoded protein is CASSSVRPGLDTGELFF.

V usage is TRBV29-1 and J usage is TRBJ2-7; tentatively, D is TRBD2 (5 bases). The CDR3 runs to 12 residues. Trimming took off 3 bases at V and 0 bases at J, with 6 bases between the two ends. Germline V gives CDR1 SQVTM, CDR2 ANQGSEA. For the CDR3, the DNA is TGCAGCGTTGAGGGGAGCTCCTACGAGCAGTACTTC. It specifies CSVEGSSYEQYF.

The rearrangement uses TRBV23-1 and TRBJ1-3; a possible D gene is TRBD1 (5 bases). TRBV23-1 is sorted into the ORF group, with uncertain function. Trimming pared 4 bases from V and 0 bases from J, leaving 13 bases between. The CDR3 consists of 16 residues. For the CDR3, the DNA is TGCGCCAGCAGTCCCGGGGCGGGACGCTCTGGAAACACCATATATTTT. This encodes CASSPGAGRSGNTIYF.

For the CDR3, the DNA is TGTGCCAGCAGCCCCAGCCCAGAGAGCTCCTACGAGCAGTACTTC. Residues: CASSPSPESSYEQYF. The rearrangement uses TRBV7-9 and TRBJ2-7; D not certain. This CDR3 comprises 15 residues. The V gene lost 5 bases and the J gene lost 0 bases, with 14 bases spanning the gap. Germline values: CDR1 SEHNR, CDR2 FQNEAQ (reference sequence).

V and J are TRBV7-9 and TRBJ1-5; D remains unclear. Trimming took off 0 bases at V and 5 bases at J, with 8 bases between the two ends. CDR1 is SEHNR, CDR2 FQNEAQ, per germline (reference sequence). This CDR3 region has 14 residues. This chain's CDR3 is CASSLAAGDQPQHF. The CDR3 DNA sequence: TGTGCCAGCAGCTTAGCGGCGGGTGATCAGCCCCAGCATTTT.

This clonotype occurred a few times. The V and J genes are TRBV5-1 and TRBJ2-7; D uncertain. The CDR3 runs to 13 residues. Trimming shortened V by 4 bases and J by 2 bases, and 10 bases separated the two germline ends. CDR1 and CDR2 (germline): SGHRS, YFSETQ. The CDR3 loop reads CASSGLDTYEQYF. For the CDR3, the DNA is TGCGCCAGCAGCGGCCTAGATACCTACGAGCAGTACTTC.

The V and J genes are TRBV30 and TRBJ2-7; D may be TRBD2 (5 bases). Germline V lookup: CDR1 GTSNPN, CDR2 SVGIG (reference sequence). The CDR3 is 13 amino acids. V was trimmed by 6 bases and J by 0 bases, leaving 12 bases between them. Here the CDR3 DNA reads TGTGCCTGTCACGAGACTAACTCCTACGAGCAGTACTTC. Translation: CACHETNSYEQYF.

The chain carries TRBV3-1 and TRBJ2-7; 7 positions match TRBD2. The CDR3 extends over 15 amino acids. Per the germline V gene, CDR1 is LGHDT and CDR2 is YNNKEL (reference sequence). V was pared by 0 bases and J by 0 bases, with 2 bases of the junction left unmatched. CDR3 protein: CASSQEASGSYEQYF. In DNA, the CDR3 is TGTGCCAGCAGCCAAGAGGCTAGCGGCTCCTACGAGCAGTACTTC.